These T cell receptor beta chains were read from a single sample in a study of cytomegalovirus exposure and HLA in healthy donors. Using immunoSEQ multiplex PCR, the repertoire was profiled, and TCRdb retains in-frame clones only, with some absent. The repertoire holds 150,000 to 200,000 clones, 70% to 90% seen once, with about 9.3% in the top ten. The sequenced sample consisted of PBMCs. These TCRs come from a man aged 18 to 29 in good health and CMV-seropositive. Each CDR3 is given with its conserved first and last residue. A D gene is named only where the DNA matches it firmly. Only part of the rows carry a size: once, few, many, or a class if the clone is expanded.

D gene,clone size,CDR3 length,J gene,V gene,CDR3 protein,CDR3 DNA
TRBD1,NA,14,TRBJ2-7,TRBV28,CASRRTGGSYEQYF,TGTGCCAGCAGGAGGACAGGCGGGTCCTACGAGCAGTACTTC
NA,NA,15,TRBJ2-7,TRBV30,CAWSVVRQVTYEQYF,TGTGCCTGGAGTGTTGTTCGACAGGTAACCTACGAGCAGTACTTC
TRBD1,NA,15,TRBJ2-7,TRBV2,CASKRWVGDSYEQYF,TGTGCCAGCAAGAGATGGGTCGGGGACAGCTACGAGCAGTACTTC
NA,NA,13,TRBJ1-3,TRBV12-5,CASGLGQTNTIYF,TGTGCTAGTGGTTTGGGACAGACAAACACCATATATTTT
NA,NA,15,TRBJ1-3,TRBV6-5,CASRLDRRGGNTIYF,TGTGCCAGCAGACTGGACAGACGAGGTGGAAACACCATATATTTT
TRBD2,NA,15,TRBJ2-7,TRBV7-2,CASTIELAGAGEQYF,TGTGCCAGCACCATCGAACTAGCGGGGGCCGGGGAGCAGTACTTC
NA,NA,15,TRBJ1-2,TRBV11-1,CASSLTVAGPYGYTF,TGTGCCAGCAGCTTAACGGTGGCGGGGCCCTATGGCTACACCTTC
NA,NA,15,TRBJ1-2,TRBV7-8,CASSLAPQRMHGYTF,TGTGCCAGCAGCTTAGCCCCACAGAGAATGCATGGCTACACCTTC
TRBD2,NA,17,TRBJ2-7,TRBV7-2,CASSPRKGTPAGDEQYF,TGTGCCAGCAGCCCAAGGAAGGGCACACCCGCGGGGGACGAGCAGTACTTC
TRBD2,NA,15,TRBJ2-4,TRBV29-1,CSGAPGLAGGGIQYF,TGCAGCGGGGCACCGGGACTAGCGGGGGGCGGCATTCAGTACTTC
NA,NA,14,TRBJ2-7,TRBV5-1,CASSLTGASYEQYF,TGCGCCAGCAGCTTGACTGGGGCCTCCTACGAGCAGTACTTC
NA,few,10,TRBJ2-7,TRBV7-9,CASLTRGQYF,TGTGCCAGCCTAACGCGGGGGCAGTACTTC
NA,NA,13,TRBJ2-7,TRBV7-8,CASSYPSEYEQYF,TGTGCCAGCAGCTACCCTAGCGAGTACGAGCAGTACTTC
TRBD1,NA,13,TRBJ2-7,TRBV7-3,CASSVIQGYEQYF,TGTGCCAGCAGCGTAATACAGGGGTACGAGCAGTACTTC
TRBD1,NA,17,TRBJ2-7,TRBV28,CASRAPGQGRIRYEQYF,TGTGCCAGCAGGGCCCCGGGACAGGGAAGGATTCGCTACGAGCAGTACTTC
TRBD1,once,14,TRBJ2-3,TRBV5-1,CASSSDRGADTQYF,TGCGCCAGCAGCTCGGACAGGGGGGCAGATACGCAGTATTTT
TRBD2,once,17,TRBJ2-7,TRBV29-1,CSVGKGTTGMAGYEQYF,TGCAGCGTTGGAAAGGGGACTACGGGCATGGCCGGCTACGAGCAGTACTTC
TRBD2,NA,18,TRBJ2-3,TRBV7-2,CASSRWTSGGFSTDTQYF,TGTGCCAGCAGCAGATGGACTAGCGGGGGATTCAGCACAGATACGCAGTATTTT
TRBD1,NA,14,TRBJ1-2,TRBV27,CASSARGQGYGYTF,TGTGCCAGCAGTGCCCGGGGACAGGGATATGGCTACACCTTC
TRBD1,NA,14,TRBJ2-5,TRBV6-1,CASSEGGQGETQYF,TGTGCCAGCAGTGAAGGGGGACAGGGCGAGACCCAGTACTTC
NA,NA,13,TRBJ1-2,TRBV19,CASSINPRYGYTF,TGTGCCAGTAGTATTAACCCGAGGTATGGCTACACCTTC
TRBD1,NA,14,TRBJ1-1,TRBV5-5,CASSLGTGVTEAFF,TGTGCCAGCAGCTTGGGGACAGGGGTGACTGAAGCTTTCTTT
NA,NA,15,TRBJ2-1,TRBV9,CASSPSTVPNNEQFF,TGTGCCAGCAGCCCCTCGACAGTTCCCAACAATGAGCAGTTCTTC
NA,NA,16,TRBJ1-5,TRBV6-5,CASSYSRPQQGMAQHF,TGTGCCAGCAGTTACTCAAGGCCACAGCAGGGAATGGCCCAGCATTTT
NA,NA,13,TRBJ2-7,TRBV9,CASSPGLPYEQYF,TGTGCCAGCAGCCCGGGACTGCCCTACGAGCAGTACTTC
TRBD1,NA,13,TRBJ2-5,TRBV5-1,CASSWGQGFQQYF,TGCGCCAGCAGCTGGGGACAGGGGTTTCAGCAGTACTTC
TRBD1,NA,12,TRBJ2-7,TRBV7-9,CASSADRREQYF,TGTGCCAGCAGCGCGGACAGGCGCGAGCAGTACTTC
NA,NA,14,TRBJ2-7,TRBV19,CASSEARWRGEQYF,TGTGCCAGTAGTGAAGCCCGGTGGAGGGGCGAGCAGTACTTC
NA,NA,14,TRBJ2-5,TRBV5-4,CASSLWGGLETQYF,TGTGCCAGCAGCTTATGGGGGGGCCTGGAGACCCAGTACTTC
NA,NA,18,TRBJ2-7,TRBV19,CASSISGVGTLNSYEQYF,TGTGCCAGTAGTATATCCGGGGTGGGGACACTCAACTCCTACGAGCAGTACTTC
TRBD1,few,14,TRBJ1-1,TRBV7-6,CASSLRGRGTEAFF,TGTGCCAGCAGCTTAAGGGGGCGAGGCACTGAAGCTTTCTTT
NA,NA,16,TRBJ2-4,TRBV4-3,CASSQVGGPAKNIQYF,TGCGCCAGCAGCCAAGTCGGGGGGCCGGCCAAAAACATTCAGTACTTC
TRBD2,NA,15,TRBJ2-5,TRBV2,CASSEALGGGETQYF,TGTGCCAGCAGTGAAGCGCTTGGGGGGGGTGAGACCCAGTACTTC
NA,NA,10,TRBJ1-1,TRBV20-1,CSAREREAFF,TGCAGTGCTAGAGAGCGGGAAGCTTTCTTT
NA,once,13,TRBJ2-7,TRBV18,CASSPQGPYEQYF,TGTGCCAGCTCACCACAGGGGCCCTACGAGCAGTACTTC
TRBD2,NA,16,TRBJ2-3,TRBV5-4,CASSYPSGGAIDTQYF,TGTGCCAGCAGCTATCCTAGCGGGGGGGCCATAGATACGCAGTATTTT
NA,NA,17,TRBJ1-4,TRBV18,CASSPTPLGGTNEKLFF,TGTGCCAGCTCACCCACTCCTTTAGGAGGGACTAATGAAAAACTGTTTTTT
TRBD2,NA,15,TRBJ2-1,TRBV5-1,CASSYGLAGYNEQFF,TGCGCCAGCAGCTATGGACTAGCGGGGTACAATGAGCAGTTCTTC
TRBD2,NA,18,TRBJ2-7,TRBV7-2,CASSPNAFPGLPYYEQYF,TGTGCCAGCAGCCCAAACGCTTTCCCGGGACTACCCTATTACGAGCAGTACTTC
NA,once,16,TRBJ2-7,TRBV6-1,CASSETASMSSYEQYF,TGTGCCAGCAGTGAAACAGCCAGTATGAGCTCCTACGAGCAGTACTTC
TRBD1,NA,14,TRBJ2-7,TRBV6-5,CASSYGTGNYEQYF,TGTGCCAGCAGTTACGGGACAGGGAACTACGAGCAGTACTTC
NA,NA,18,TRBJ1-6,TRBV6-1,CASSENPRTTSYNSPLHF,TGTGCCAGCAGTGAAAATCCCAGGACTACCTCCTATAATTCACCCCTCCACTTT
NA,NA,10,TRBJ2-7,TRBV30,CAWSMTEQYF,TGTGCCTGGAGTATGACAGAGCAGTACTTC
TRBD1,NA,14,TRBJ2-2,TRBV2,CASIKPGGNGELFF,TGTGCCAGCATCAAGCCAGGGGGCAACGGGGAGCTGTTTTTT
TRBD1,NA,14,TRBJ1-1,TRBV10-3,CAIRETGYSTEAFF,TGTGCCATCAGGGAGACAGGGTATAGTACTGAAGCTTTCTTT
TRBD1,NA,14,TRBJ2-7,TRBV7-2,CASTRTGSSYEQYF,TGTGCCAGCACCAGGACAGGGAGCTCCTACGAGCAGTACTTC
TRBD1,NA,13,TRBJ1-2,TRBV6-5,CASSPGQGGGYTF,TGTGCCAGCAGTCCGGGACAGGGTGGTGGCTACACCTTC
TRBD1,NA,14,TRBJ2-7,TRBV5-5,CASSPREGAYEQYF,TGTGCCAGCAGCCCTCGCGAGGGGGCTTACGAGCAGTACTTC
NA,NA,14,TRBJ2-3,TRBV25-1,CASSSTGFTDTQYF,TGTGCCAGCAGTAGCACAGGGTTCACAGATACGCAGTATTTT
NA,NA,13,TRBJ2-7,TRBV9,CASSAPSSYEQYF,TGTGCCAGCAGCGCCCCTAGCTCCTACGAGCAGTACTTC
NA,few,15,TRBJ1-2,TRBV4-1,CASSQGWTVEYGYTF,TGCGCCAGCAGCCAAGGGTGGACAGTCGAGTATGGCTACACCTTC
TRBD2,NA,13,TRBJ2-5,TRBV7-9,CASERGGRETQYF,TGTGCCAGCGAGCGGGGGGGCCGGGAGACCCAGTACTTC
NA,NA,13,TRBJ2-7,TRBV2,CASFSQTGYEQYF,TGTGCCAGCTTCAGCCAAACAGGGTACGAGCAGTACTTC
NA,NA,14,TRBJ2-2,TRBV11-3,CASSLDRNTGELFF,TGTGCCAGCAGCTTAGACAGAAACACCGGGGAGCTGTTTTTT
NA,NA,16,TRBJ1-2,TRBV29-1,CSVEDRERGGEVGYTF,TGCAGCGTTGAAGATCGGGAGAGGGGGGGCGAGGTGGGCTACACCTTC
NA,NA,14,TRBJ1-1,TRBV6-1,CASSEDFRGTEAFF,TGTGCCAGCAGTGAAGACTTCCGGGGCACTGAAGCTTTCTTT
NA,NA,14,TRBJ2-5,TRBV19,CASSMWQGQETQYF,TGTGCCAGTAGTATGTGGCAGGGCCAAGAGACCCAGTACTTC